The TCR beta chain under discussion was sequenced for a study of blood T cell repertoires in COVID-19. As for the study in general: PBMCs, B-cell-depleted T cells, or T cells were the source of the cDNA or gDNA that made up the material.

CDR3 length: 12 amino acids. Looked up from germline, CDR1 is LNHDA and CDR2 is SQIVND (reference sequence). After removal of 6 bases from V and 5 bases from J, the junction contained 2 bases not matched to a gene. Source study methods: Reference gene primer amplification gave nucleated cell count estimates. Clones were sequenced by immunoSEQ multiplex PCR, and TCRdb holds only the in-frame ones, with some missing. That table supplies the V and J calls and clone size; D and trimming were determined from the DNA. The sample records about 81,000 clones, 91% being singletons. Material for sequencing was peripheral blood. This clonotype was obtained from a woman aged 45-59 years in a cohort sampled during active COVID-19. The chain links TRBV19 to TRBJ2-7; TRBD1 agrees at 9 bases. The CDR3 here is CASSDRGDEQYF. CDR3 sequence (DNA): TGTGCCAGTAGCGACAGGGGGGACGAGCAGTACTTC.